The 4 T cell receptor beta chains below were found in one sample sequenced in a study of vaccination effects on CD4 cells after COVID-19. With 10 to 11 days of culture completed, CD4+ T cells were isolated. No antigen is known for these receptors. Data came from immunoSEQ multiplex PCR; TCRdb stores just in-frame clones and leaves some out. The repertoire holds tens of thousands of clones, with about 74% as singletons. The source material was CD4+ T cells from PBMCs cultured without peptide, sampled before COVID-19 vaccination. These receptors all stem from a human donor who received a COVID-19 vaccine.

The rearrangement joins TRBV6-6 to TRBJ2-5; the match to TRBD1 covers 8 bases. Germline CDR1 reads MNHNY; CDR2 reads SVGAGI (reference sequence). The CDR3 sequence is 14 residues long. J was trimmed by 5 bases and V by 6 bases; bases with no gene match: 8. CDR3 region: CASRLTGDSETQYF. In DNA form, the CDR3 reads TGTGCCAGCAGGCTGACAGGGGATTCCGAGACCCAGTACTTC.

This clone was seen a handful of times. This chain joins TRBV5-4 and TRBJ2-3; D uncertain. V was trimmed by 5 bases and J by 6 bases, leaving 10 bases between them. Germline CDR1 reads SGHNT; CDR2 reads YYREEE (reference sequence). The CDR3 sequence is 12 residues long. The CDR3 nucleotides read TGTGCCAGCAGTAGATCGGGTGATACGCAGTATTTT. Its protein is CASSRSGDTQYF.

The rearrangement links TRBV6-5 to TRBJ1-1; TRBD1 might be the D (6 bases). The length of the CDR3 is 15 residues. V was trimmed by 4 bases and J by 1 base, leaving 13 bases between them. Looked up from germline, CDR1 is MNHEY and CDR2 is SVGAGI. CDR3 loop: CASSSLGQPNTEAFF. The CDR3 DNA follows: TGTGCCAGCAGTTCCCTCGGACAGCCGAACACTGAAGCTTTCTTT.

The chain couples TRBV4-3 to TRBJ1-1, with a weak D call TRBD1 (5 bases). With 1 base removed from V and 0 bases from J, the gap between germline ends came to 9 bases. The CDR3 contains 15 residues. CDR1 and CDR2 (germline): LGHNA, YSLEER. CDR3 residues: CASSQGQTMNTEAFF. In DNA, the CDR3 is TGCGCCAGCAGCCAAGGACAGACCATGAACACTGAAGCTTTCTTT.